The 27 T cell receptor beta chains reported below all come from one sample, sequenced in a study of cytomegalovirus exposure and HLA in healthy donors. 60 Vbeta and 13 Jbeta primers were used in PCR. Only in-frame clones appear in the TCRdb table, and some are missing; sequencing was by immunoSEQ multiplex PCR. The profile covers 150,000 to 200,000 clones, with about 75% appearing a single time and about 11% taken by the ten largest. The sequenced sample consisted of PBMCs. The receptors come from a man aged 18 to 35 in good health and CMV-seropositive.

The chain links TRBV27 to TRBJ1-5; 8 nucleotides agree with TRBD1. The V gene's germline CDR1 is MNHEY and CDR2 SMNVEV (reference sequence). Unmatched junction bases numbered 7, after V lost 5 bases and J lost 1 base. This CDR3 has 16 amino acids. The CDR3 loop reads CASSPGGRISNQPQHF. For the CDR3, the DNA is TGTGCCAGCAGTCCAGGGGGCAGAATAAGCAATCAGCCCCAGCATTTT.

CDR3 nucleotides: TGTGCCAGTAGTACCAACAGCCGCTCTGGGGCCAACGTCCTGACTTTC. This sequence encodes CASSTNSRSGANVLTF. The chain links TRBV19 to TRBJ2-6; D is uncertain. The CDR3 has 16 amino acids. CDR1 and CDR2 (germline): LNHDA, SQIVND (reference sequence). V lost 4 bases, J lost 0 bases, and 10 bases lay in between.

The V call is TRBV7-9, the J call TRBJ1-1, with D possibly matching TRBD1 (6 bases). The CDR3 totals 17 residues. Trimming removed 5 bases from V and 0 bases from J, with 19 bases in between. Looked up from germline, CDR1 is SEHNR and CDR2 is FQNEAQ (reference sequence). The CDR3 sequence: CASSPYRDFYVNTEAFF. The CDR3 DNA follows: TGTGCCAGCAGCCCCTACAGGGATTTTTATGTGAACACTGAAGCTTTCTTT.

On this clone: One end of the junction is discordant with germline, which a read error may explain. V usage is TRBV6-1 and J usage is TRBJ1-1; D perhaps matches TRBD1 (6 bases). Germline CDR1 MNHNS, CDR2 SASEGT. The CDR3 length is 15 residues. Here the CDR3 reads CASSVSLDRTFETFF. The CDR3 nucleotides read TGTGCCAGCAGTGTCTCCCTTGACAGGACTTTTGAAACTTTCTTT.

This clone has just a few counts. The V call is TRBV4-1, the J call TRBJ2-2; 15 bases map to TRBD2. J was trimmed by 5 bases and V by 5 bases; bases with no gene match: 6. Per the germline V gene, CDR1 is MGHRA and CDR2 is YSYEKL. The CDR3 is made up of 17 amino acids. CDR3 in DNA: TGCGCCAGCAGCGGACGGACTAGCGGGAGGGGTACCGGGGAGCTGTTTTTT. Protein sequence: CASSGRTSGRGTGELFF.

A few counts support this clone. The V and J genes are TRBV29-1 and TRBJ1-5; the match to TRBD1 covers 9 bases. Per the germline V gene, CDR1 is SQVTM and CDR2 is ANQGSEA. The V segment lost 4 bases and the J segment 10 bases; nucleotides outside the gene matches: 11. CDR3 length: 14 residues. DNA for the CDR3: TGCAGCGTTGGGACAGGGGTTGAGGGACGCCCCCAGCATTTT. As protein: CSVGTGVEGRPQHF.

This chain uses TRBV6-5 with TRBJ2-2, with D unresolved. The germline V and J ends were trimmed by 2 bases and 1 base, with 5 bases remaining between them. The CDR3 has 14 residues. Germline V gene sequence: CDR1 MNHEY, CDR2 SVGAGI. This chain's CDR3 is CASSYERNTGELFF. The DNA of the CDR3 is TGTGCCAGCAGTTACGAGAGGAACACCGGGGAGCTGTTTTTT.

In nucleotides, the CDR3 is TGTGCCAGCAGTTTTTACAGGGGGCAGCGGCAGCCCCAGCATTTT. It translates to CASSFYRGQRQPQHF. This chain joins TRBV28 and TRBJ1-5; 9 positions agree with TRBD1. The germline gives CDR1 MDHEN, CDR2 SYDVKM. After removal of 3 bases from V and 7 bases from J, the junction contained 7 bases not matched to a gene. The CDR3 has 15 residues.

CDR3 in amino acids: CASSGVANNEQFF. The CDR3 coding sequence is TGCGCATCAAGCGGGGTAGCGAACAATGAGCAGTTCTTC. The V call is TRBV5-1, the J call TRBJ2-1, with 7 bases that match TRBD2. The CDR3 contains 13 residues. CDR1 is SGHRS, CDR2 YFSETQ, per germline. Drawing the rest from reference TRBV5-1 and TRBJ2-1, the complete variable domain is KAGVTQTPRYLIKTRGQQVTLSCSPISGHRSVSWYQQTPGQGLQFLFEYFSETQRNKGNFPGRFSGRQFSNSRSEMNVSTLELGDSALYLCASSGVANNEQFFGPGTRLTVL.

The V and J genes are TRBV4-1 and TRBJ1-1, with D tentatively TRBD1 (5 bases). The V gene lost 5 bases and the J gene lost 1 base, with 20 bases spanning the gap. This CDR3 is 17 amino acids long. Germline CDR1 reads MGHRA; CDR2 reads YSYEKL. Here the CDR3 reads CASSASGALTPNTEAFF. For the CDR3, the DNA is TGCGCCAGCAGCGCGAGTGGGGCTCTGACTCCGAACACTGAAGCTTTCTTT.

The chain recombines TRBV11-3 with TRBJ1-1; D gene uncertain. The ends were cut back, 2 bases at V and 4 bases at J, with 8 bases in the middle. Per germline, CDR1 SGHNT and CDR2 YENEEA. The CDR3 has 13 amino acids. The CDR3: CASSLFSTTEAFF. In nucleotides, the CDR3 is TGTGCCAGCAGCTTATTTAGTACCACTGAAGCTTTCTTT.

The chain combines TRBV7-3 with TRBJ2-1; 7 nucleotides align to TRBD2. CDR3 length: 14 residues. Trimming at V came to 3 bases and at J to 7 bases, leaving 6 bases not matched to a gene. In germline, CDR1 is SGHTA, CDR2 FQGTGA. CDR3 sequence reads: CASSFGTGGNEQFF. The CDR3 region has the DNA TGTGCCAGCAGCTTCGGGACGGGGGGAAATGAGCAGTTCTTC.

There are a few counts of this clone. This chain uses TRBV20-1 with TRBJ2-7; TRBD2 is a possible D gene (5 bases). Germline assignment: CDR1 DFQATT and CDR2 SNEGSKA (reference sequence). Trimming took 7 bases from V and 7 from J, leaving 5 bases between them. The CDR3 is 8 amino acids. CDR3 sequence reads: CSGGEQYF. CDR3 nucleotides: TGCAGTGGCGGGGAGCAGTACTTC.

This clone was observed once. The chain carries TRBV29-1 and TRBJ1-1, with TRBD1 matching over 8 bases. CDR3 length equals 16 residues. The V gene's germline CDR1 is SQVTM and CDR2 ANQGSEA. With V trimmed by 1 base and J by 2 bases, 9 bases remained unmatched. CDR3 DNA: TGCAGCGTTGAAGCCCCTCGACAGGGGCGAAACACTGAAGCTTTCTTT. Translating gives CSVEAPRQGRNTEAFF.

This rearrangement joins TRBV2 to TRBJ2-2, with 8 bases that match TRBD2. The CDR3 contains 14 residues. The germline CDR1 and CDR2 sequences are SNHLY and FYNNEI. The J segment lost 7 bases and the V segment lost 5 bases, leaving 6 bases of the junction unmatched. This chain's CDR3 is CASSLAGWGGELFF. CDR3 DNA: TGTGCCAGCAGTTTAGCGGGATGGGGCGGGGAGCTGTTTTTT.

The gene calls are TRBV5-6 and TRBJ2-1; 8 nucleotides match TRBD1. CDR3 length: 14 amino acids. The V gene's germline CDR1 is SGHDT and CDR2 YYEEEE. With V trimmed by 5 bases and J by 6 bases, 7 bases remained unmatched. CDR3 sequence (DNA): TGTGCCAGCAGTTTCGGACAGGGCAGCAATGAGCAGTTCTTC. This translates into CASSFGQGSNEQFF.

V usage is TRBV6-1 and J usage is TRBJ2-1; 7 nucleotides line up with TRBD2. Looked up from germline, CDR1 is MNHNS and CDR2 is SASEGT. V was clipped by 1 base and J by 6 bases; unmatched bases: 12. The length of the CDR3 is 17 residues. CDR3 in DNA: TGTGCCAGCAGTGAAGGAGGTGGCGGGAGTAGGGTCAATGAGCAGTTCTTC. It is translated as CASSEGGGGSRVNEQFF.

The rearrangement joins TRBV14 to TRBJ2-6; D may be TRBD1 (5 bases). This CDR3 is 17 amino acids long. The germline V and J ends were trimmed by 2 bases and 12 bases, with 23 bases remaining between them. Germline CDR1 and CDR2: SGHDN and FVKESK. This chain's CDR3 is CASSQFRTPFSASVLTF. The DNA of the CDR3 is TGTGCCAGCAGCCAATTCCGGACACCCTTTTCGGCCTCCGTCCTGACTTTC.

V and J are TRBV19 and TRBJ1-4, with D maybe TRBD1 (5 bases). The CDR3 totals 14 residues. V was pared by 5 bases and J by 6 bases, with 13 bases between. CDR1 is LNHDA and CDR2 is SQIVND in the germline V gene (reference sequence). CDR3 sequence: CASSLRDSHEKLFF. As DNA, the CDR3 is TGTGCCAGTAGTCTCCGGGACTCCCATGAAAAACTGTTTTTT.

This clone appeared once. This chain joins TRBV6-5 and TRBJ2-7, with 9 bases that match TRBD2. This CDR3 region has 14 residues. Germline V gene lookup returns CDR1 MNHEY and CDR2 SVGAGI. V lost 5 bases and J lost 7; bases outside the gene matches: 9. CDR3 in DNA: TGTGCCAGCAGTCGGTCCGGGACTAGCCGGGAGCAGTACTTC. It yields the protein CASSRSGTSREQYF.

The chain couples TRBV28 to TRBJ2-1, with D maybe TRBD2 (5 bases). CDR3 length: 15 amino acids. Trimming took off 1 base at V and 0 bases at J, with 7 bases between the two ends. Per the germline V gene, CDR1 is MDHEN and CDR2 is SYDVKM. CDR3 region: CASSLSAGSYNEQFF. The CDR3 DNA is TGTGCCAGCAGTTTATCGGCGGGCTCCTACAATGAGCAGTTCTTC.

This sequence joins TRBV11-3 and TRBJ2-3; 11 nucleotides align to TRBD2. The CDR3 consists of 16 residues. The J segment lost 0 bases and the V segment lost 4 bases, leaving 3 bases of the junction unmatched. Germline-derived CDR1 and CDR2 are SGHNT and YENEEA. CDR3 amino acids: CASSSRTSGSTDTQYF. As DNA, the CDR3 is TGTGCCAGCAGCTCCCGGACTAGCGGGAGCACAGATACGCAGTATTTT.

This chain's CDR3 is CASSSRVGPEGASQHF. CDR3 nucleotide sequence: TGTGCCAGCAGTTCCCGTGTTGGCCCTGAGGGGGCGAGCCAGCATTTT. The chain employs TRBV28 and TRBJ1-5; 7 positions match TRBD1. The ends lost 4 bases at V and 12 bases at J; junction bases unmatched: 18. CDR3 length: 16 residues. Per germline, CDR1 MDHEN and CDR2 SYDVKM.

This sequence joins TRBV7-8 and TRBJ2-5, with TRBD2 as a possible D gene (5 bases). This CDR3 comprises 17 residues. Germline V CDR1 and CDR2: SGHVS, FQNEAQ. V lost 1 base, J lost 2 bases, and 17 bases lay in between. CDR3 sequence (DNA): TGTGCCAGCAGCTTAGTAGGTAGCGTCCCCTATCAAGAGACCCAGTACTTC. Translation: CASSLVGSVPYQETQYF.

The CDR3 bases are TGTGCCAGTCGTCGGACAGGGGGCTACGAGCAGTACTTC. Protein product: CASRRTGGYEQYF. V and J are TRBV28 and TRBJ2-7; 10 bases are a match to TRBD1. Germline V lookup: CDR1 MDHEN, CDR2 SYDVKM. V dropped 9 bases and J dropped 3; count of bases not matched to a gene: 5. The CDR3 has 13 residues.

The chain employs TRBV19 and TRBJ1-2, with D uncertain. The V end lost 2 bases, the J end lost 14 bases, and 12 bases lay between the germline ends. Germline CDR1 is LNHDA and CDR2 is SQIVND (reference sequence). The CDR3 runs 11 residues. The CDR3 nucleotides read TGTGCCAGTAGTATAAGCCGCGCACGGACCTTC. The encoded protein is CASSISRARTF.

The gene calls are TRBV30 and TRBJ1-2, with TRBD1 matching over 12 bases. CDR1 and CDR2 (germline): GTSNPN, SVGIG (reference sequence). V dropped 5 bases and J dropped 4; count of bases not matched to a gene: 17. The CDR3 totals 18 residues. The CDR3 coding sequence is TGTGCCTGGGGGAATCGTGGGACAGGGGGCCCTTCTGGCTATGGCTACACCTTC. The encoded protein is CAWGNRGTGGPSGYGYTF.